The rows below give T cell receptor beta chains drawn from one sample of a study of T cell responses to AZD1222 COVID-19 vaccine. Sequencing was performed with immunoSEQ multiplex PCR; in TCRdb, only in-frame clones are kept and a portion is missing. The sample lists 140,000 or so clones, approximately 89% occurring once. This sample comprised peripheral blood, obtained 28 days after the second AZD1222 dose. The receptors shown here come from an adult who received the AZD1222 COVID-19 vaccine. Both conserved end residues are part of each CDR3. The D gene is left open where the match is weak. Clone size appears in some rows only: once, few, many, or a class for an expanded clone.

j_call v_call clone_size d_call cdr3_nt cdr3_aa
TRBJ2-1 TRBV5-1 NA TRBD1 TGCGCCAGCAGGGGGACAGGGTCTTACAATGAGCAGTTCTTC CASRGTGSYNEQFF
TRBJ1-3 TRBV12-3/TRBV12-4 once NA TGTGCCAGCAGTTTAGTGCACAGCCAGATATATTTT CASSLVHSQIYF
TRBJ2-3 TRBV7-9 NA TRBD1 TGTGCCAGCAGCCCGGGACAGGCCAAACATACGCAGTATTTT CASSPGQAKHTQYF
TRBJ1-6 TRBV27 few TRBD1 TGTGCCAGCAGTCCCGGGACAGATAACTCACCCCTCCACTTT CASSPGTDNSPLHF
TRBJ2-1 TRBV4-3 NA NA TGCGCCAGCAGCCAGGTGCGGACAGAGGGTGAGCAGTTCTTC CASSQVRTEGEQFF
TRBJ1-1 TRBV3-1/TRBV3-2 NA NA TGTGCCAGCAGCCTTGAAACCAGGGGAAGGGCTTTCTTT CASSLETRGRAFF
TRBJ2-7 TRBV19 NA NA TGTGCCAGTAGTATACAGGGATTTGAGGACGAGCAGTACTTC CASSIQGFEDEQYF
TRBJ1-5 TRBV15 NA NA TGTGCCACCAGCAGGGGGGATCAGCCCCAGCATTTT CATSRGDQPQHF
TRBJ1-2 TRBV7-2 once NA TGTGCCAGCAGCCTGTGGAAGGAGGCCCAAGGCTACACCTTC CASSLWKEAQGYTF
TRBJ1-3 TRBV6-5 NA NA TGTGCCAGCAGTTACTCGAGACCCCTCCAAAACACCATATATTTT CASSYSRPLQNTIYF
TRBJ2-1 TRBV11-3 NA NA TGTGCCAGCAGCCCGCCCAACGTGGGAAGGGACAATGAGCAGTTCTTC CASSPPNVGRDNEQFF
TRBJ2-5 TRBV9 NA TRBD2 TGTGCCAGCAGCGTACGATCTAGCGGGAGCCTCGAGACCCAGTACTTC CASSVRSSGSLETQYF
TRBJ1-5 TRBV29-1 NA TRBD1 TGCAGCGGGGGACAGGGGGCCGGGCAGCCCCAGCATTTT CSGGQGAGQPQHF
TRBJ2-5 TRBV5-4 once NA TGTGCCAGCAGCTTCCGTGGCAGGGACCAAGAGACCCAGTACTTC CASSFRGRDQETQYF
TRBJ1-5 TRBV1 NA NA TGCACCAGCAGCCAGGAACTCAGGGAGGGGAGCAATCAGCCCCAGCATTTT CTSSQELREGSNQPQHF
TRBJ2-1 TRBV5-1 NA TRBD2 TGCGCCAGCAGCTTGGGACTGGGACTAGCGGGAGCTGATGAGCAGTTCTTC CASSLGLGLAGADEQFF
TRBJ1-1 TRBV3-1/TRBV3-2 NA TRBD1 TGTGCCAGCAGCCAGGACAGGGATGGTGAAGCTTTCTTT CASSQDRDGEAFF
TRBJ2-2 TRBV11-2 NA NA TGTGCCAGCAGCTTGGGCCCCGGGGAGCTGTTTTTT CASSLGPGELFF
TRBJ1-2 TRBV28 once NA TGTGCCAGCAGTTTGGGAGGTTATGGCTACACCTTC CASSLGGYGYTF
TRBJ2-1 TRBV28 NA NA TGTGCCAGCAGTCCCCAGGAGTACAATGAGCAGTTCTTC CASSPQEYNEQFF
TRBJ2-5 TRBV11-2 once NA TGTGCCAGCAGCTTAGAGGAGGGGGGGCAATCTAAGACCCAGTACTTC CASSLEEGGQSKTQYF
TRBJ1-2 TRBV30 NA NA TGTGCCTGGAGTCCCTCGGGAGGGGTCTATGGCTACACCTTC CAWSPSGGVYGYTF
TRBJ1-5 TRBV7-9 NA NA TGTGCCAGCAGCTTAGACTGGGGCAAGCCCCAGCATTTT CASSLDWGKPQHF
TRBJ1-4 TRBV5-8 NA TRBD1 TGTGCCAGCAGCTTGGGGACAGGGGGACCCGAAAAACTGTTTTTT CASSLGTGGPEKLFF
TRBJ2-1 TRBV6-4 once NA TGTGCCAGCATGGGGGATGGGTGGGGTAGCGGATACAATGAGCAGTTCTTC CASMGDGWGSGYNEQFF
TRBJ1-1 TRBV7-9 NA NA TGTGCCAGCAGCTTAGAGTGGCAGGGCGAAGCTTTCTTT CASSLEWQGEAFF
TRBJ1-2 TRBV4-3 few NA TGCGCCAGCAGCCAAACGAGGGAGAGTGGCTACACCTTC CASSQTRESGYTF
TRBJ2-7 TRBV28 NA NA TGTGCCAGCAGAAAGGGCCGCCCCTCCTACGAGCAGTACTTC CASRKGRPSYEQYF
TRBJ2-1 TRBV3-1/TRBV3-2 NA TRBD2 TGTGCCAGCAGCCCACTAGCGGGAGGATACGAGCAGTTCTTC CASSPLAGGYEQFF
TRBJ1-6 TRBV5-5 NA NA TGTGCCAGCAGCTTCGAGGGTTTGGGGTCACCCCTCCACTTT CASSFEGLGSPLHF
TRBJ1-5 TRBV12-3/TRBV12-4 NA NA TGTGCCAGCAGTCCAGGGAAATATCAGCCCCAGCATTTT CASSPGKYQPQHF
TRBJ1-1 TRBV18 NA NA TGTGCCAGCTCACCTACAAGGGTCCCCACTGAAGCTTTCTTT CASSPTRVPTEAFF
TRBJ2-3 TRBV7-9 few NA TGTGCCAGCAGCCTCCTCCGGGGGGCATTTATTAGGGCAGATACGCAGTATTTT CASSLLRGAFIRADTQYF
TRBJ1-1 TRBV20-1 NA NA TGCAGTGCTAGAAGGGTGACTGAAGCTTTCTTT CSARRVTEAFF
TRBJ2-1 TRBV11-3 NA NA TGTGCCAGCAGCTTAGGGCTAGGGACCAACTACAATGAGCAGTTCTTC CASSLGLGTNYNEQFF
TRBJ1-4 TRBV28 once NA TGTGCCAGCAGTTTAAAAAGTTTGAGGATGTTACGCGGTGAAAAACTGTTTTTT CASSLKSLRMLRGEKLFF